These T cell receptor beta chains were read from a single sample in a study of blood T cell repertoires in COVID-19. The protocol was immunoSEQ multiplex PCR, while the TCRdb copy is restricted to in-frame clones and leaves out a portion. The data show about 270,000 clones, with 88% seen just once and 3% held by the top ten. Sequenced input: PBMCs or T cells enriched from blood (not recorded which). The receptors stem from a woman aged 45-65 years who had recovered from COVID-19. Both conserved end residues are part of each CDR3. The D gene is left open where the match is weak. Size tells how often a clone was seen (once, few, many) or the class of an expanded clone, and some rows leave it out.

j_gene,d_gene,v_gene,abundance,CDR3nt,CDR3aa
TRBJ2-1,TRBD2,TRBV4-1,.,TGCGCCAGCAGCCCCAGGACTAGCGGGAGGGCCGGTGAGCAGTTCTTC,CASSPRTSGRAGEQFF
TRBJ1-2,.,TRBV12-3/TRBV12-4,.,TGTGCCAGCAGTTACAGGATCGGTGGCTACACCTTC,CASSYRIGGYTF
TRBJ2-5,TRBD2,TRBV5-4,.,TGTGCCAGCAGCGTCCGGGACTATCAAGAGACCCAGTACTTC,CASSVRDYQETQYF
TRBJ2-1,TRBD2,TRBV7-2,.,TGTGCCAGCAGTATCCTAGCGGGAGGCACCTACAATGAGCAGTTCTTC,CASSILAGGTYNEQFF
TRBJ2-7,TRBD1,TRBV5-1,.,TGCGCCAGCAGCCTGGACAGGGGTGGTTACGAGCAGTACTTC,CASSLDRGGYEQYF
TRBJ2-3,.,TRBV6-6,once,TGTGCCAGCAACCGCGGTGGCTCAGATACGCAGTATTTT,CASNRGGSDTQYF
TRBJ2-7,TRBD1,TRBV28,once,TGTGCCAGCAGGCAGGACAGGGTTCGCGAGCAGTACTTC,CASRQDRVREQYF
TRBJ1-6,TRBD1,TRBV7-2,.,TGTGCCAGCAGCTTTCGGATAGGGACAGAGTCACCCCTCCACTTT,CASSFRIGTESPLHF
TRBJ2-1,TRBD2,TRBV28,.,TGTGCCAGCAGACCACGAGGCGGGAGCATCGATGAGCAGTTCTTC,CASRPRGGSIDEQFF
TRBJ2-7,.,TRBV2,.,TGTGCCAGCAGTGAAAACAGGGGGGGTCCCTACGAGCAGTACTTC,CASSENRGGPYEQYF
TRBJ1-3,.,TRBV7-2,.,TGTGCCAGCAGCCCGCCGGGACAACAAAGAAACACCATATATTTT,CASSPPGQQRNTIYF
TRBJ2-1,TRBD2,TRBV7-2,.,TGTGCCAGCAGCTTATCCGGCCGACCGGGAGGCCATTACAATGAGCAGTTCTTC,CASSLSGRPGGHYNEQFF
TRBJ2-2,.,TRBV25-1,.,TGTGCCAGCAGCACGGGTCGGAACACCGGGGAGCTGTTTTTT,CASSTGRNTGELFF
TRBJ2-5,TRBD2,TRBV28,once,TGTGCCAGCAGTGCCCCGACTAGCGGGAGTCGGGAGACCCAGTACTTC,CASSAPTSGSRETQYF
TRBJ2-3,.,TRBV10-3,.,TGTGCCACGACTAACCGCACAGATACGCAGTATTTT,CATTNRTDTQYF
TRBJ2-1,.,TRBV7-3,.,TGTGCCAGCAGCTTAAACGGGAACACCTACAATGAGCAGTTCTTC,CASSLNGNTYNEQFF
TRBJ2-1,TRBD2,TRBV2,.,TGTGCCAGCAGTGAAGAGGTAGCGGGAGGAAATGAGCAGTTCTTC,CASSEEVAGGNEQFF
TRBJ2-5,TRBD2,TRBV7-2,once,TGTGCCAGCAACTTGGGGGGGGAGACCCAGTACTTC,CASNLGGETQYF
TRBJ1-4,.,TRBV3-1/TRBV3-2,few,TGTGCCAGCAGCCTAGGGAGGGGTTCTAATGAAAAACTGTTTTTT,CASSLGRGSNEKLFF
TRBJ2-7,TRBD2,TRBV7-3,.,TGTGCCAGCAGCTTAATGCCAGCGGGACTTAACGAGCAGTACTTC,CASSLMPAGLNEQYF
TRBJ2-3,.,TRBV21-1,.,TGTGCCAGCCCCAAGCGGGAGGCATTGGCAGATACGCAGTATTTT,CASPKREALADTQYF
TRBJ1-1,.,TRBV28,.,TGTGCCAGCAGTCTCAGGGGATGGACTGAAGCTTTCTTT,CASSLRGWTEAFF
TRBJ2-3,TRBD2,TRBV28,few,TGTGCCAGCAGGCGAACTAGCGGAGCTTTCACAGATACGCAGTATTTT,CASRRTSGAFTDTQYF
TRBJ1-2,.,TRBV27,.,TGTGCCAGCAGTTCCTCGTCCCGACTTAACTATGGCTACACCTTC,CASSSSSRLNYGYTF
TRBJ1-5,.,TRBV7-2,.,TGTGCCAGCAGCACCCAGGTGCCTCAGCCCCAACATTTT,CASSTQVPQPQHF
TRBJ1-4,TRBD1,TRBV24-1,.,TGTGCCACCAGTGAAGCCGGGACAGGGGATGAAAAACTGTTTTTT,CATSEAGTGDEKLFF
TRBJ1-6,.,TRBV28,.,TGTGCCAGCAGTTTAATAGCCAGGGTTTCACCCCTCCACTTT,CASSLIARVSPLHF
TRBJ1-3,.,TRBV5-6,once,TGTGCCAGCAGCTTGGGCCGTTCCAGGGAAGTGGATTTT,CASSLGRSREVDF
TRBJ2-3,.,TRBV7-9,.,TGTGCCAGCAGCTTTTGGGGGAGGGGGGCAGATACGCAGTATTTT,CASSFWGRGADTQYF
TRBJ1-1,.,TRBV30,.,TGTGCCTGGAGCCACGGGGGGGTCACTGAAGCTTTCTTT,CAWSHGGVTEAFF
TRBJ2-1,TRBD2,TRBV27,.,TGTGCCAGCAAGAGGGCTAGCGGGAGTCAGGAGCAGTTCTTC,CASKRASGSQEQFF
TRBJ2-7,TRBD2,TRBV29-1,.,TGCAGCGTTGCTGCGGGAGGGTTCGAGCAGTACTTC,CSVAAGGFEQYF
TRBJ1-2,.,TRBV6-1,once,TGTGCCAGCAGTGAAGGGCCCTATGGCTACACCTTC,CASSEGPYGYTF
TRBJ2-7,.,TRBV7-2,few,TGTGCCAGCAGCGATCGGAGGGTAGGTTCCGAGCAGTACTTC,CASSDRRVGSEQYF
TRBJ1-1,.,TRBV19,.,TGTGCCAGTAGTGAGGTGTCCACTGAAGCTTTCTTT,CASSEVSTEAFF
TRBJ1-1,.,TRBV18,.,TGTGCCAGCTCACCAAACGACACCCCCATGAACACTGAAGCTTTCTTT,CASSPNDTPMNTEAFF
TRBJ2-7,.,TRBV7-2,.,TGTGCCAGCAGCTTAGAACAGAACTCCTACGAGCAGTACTTC,CASSLEQNSYEQYF
TRBJ2-3,TRBD2,TRBV9,.,TGTGCCAGCAGCTCTAGGAGCGGGAGGACAGATACGCAGTATTTT,CASSSRSGRTDTQYF
TRBJ1-4,.,TRBV4-3,.,TGCGCCAGCAGCCAAGACGGCAGGGGCGAGAATGAAAAACTGTTTTTT,CASSQDGRGENEKLFF
TRBJ1-4,.,TRBV7-6,.,TGTGCCAGCAGCTTAGGAAGGGCCGGGAACGAAAAACTGTTTTTT,CASSLGRAGNEKLFF
TRBJ1-1,.,TRBV28,.,TGTGCCAGCAGTCCAAAAGCCAGGTGGGCCACTGAAGCTTTCTTT,CASSPKARWATEAFF
TRBJ1-6,TRBD1,TRBV7-9,few,TGTGCCAGCAGCATGGGACAGGAAAATTCACCCCTCCACTTT,CASSMGQENSPLHF
TRBJ2-7,TRBD1,TRBV4-2,.,TGTGCCAGCAGCCAAGTAGCCGACAGGGGTCACGAGCAGTACTTC,CASSQVADRGHEQYF
TRBJ1-5,TRBD1,TRBV5-3,.,TGTGCCAGAAGCCAAAGTAGACAGGGGGTATTCAGCAATCAGCCCCAGCATTTT,CARSQSRQGVFSNQPQHF
TRBJ1-1,.,TRBV4-1,.,TGCGCCAGCAGGGCCGGACACAACACTGAAGCTTTCTTT,CASRAGHNTEAFF
TRBJ2-3,TRBD2,TRBV5-6,once,TGTGCCAGCAGCTTGCTAGCGGCTACTAGCACAGATACGCAGTATTTT,CASSLLAATSTDTQYF
TRBJ1-2,.,TRBV28,few,TGTGCCAGCAGGTCCGCAGATTCTAACTATGGCTACACCTTC,CASRSADSNYGYTF
TRBJ1-6,.,TRBV6-5,.,TGTGCCAGCAGTTACTCACGGCGGTTTAATTCACCCCTCCACTTT,CASSYSRRFNSPLHF
TRBJ1-1,.,TRBV9,once,TGTGCCAGCAGCCCAGGGCAGTTGAACACTGAAGCTTTCTTT,CASSPGQLNTEAFF
TRBJ2-7,.,TRBV7-2,.,TGTGCCAGCAGCGAACAGGCTGCCTACGAGCAGTACTTC,CASSEQAAYEQYF
TRBJ1-4,.,TRBV7-2,.,TGTGCCAGCAGCTCACACGCAACTAATGAAAAACTGTTTTTT,CASSSHATNEKLFF
TRBJ2-1,TRBD2,TRBV7-6,.,TGTGCCAGCAGCTCCCCTAGCGGGAGCAACAAGCAGTTCTTC,CASSSPSGSNKQFF
TRBJ1-5,.,TRBV7-2,.,TGTGCCAGCAGCTTACGGACAGACCTCAATCAGCCCCAGCATTTT,CASSLRTDLNQPQHF
TRBJ2-3,TRBD2,TRBV5-4,.,TGTGCCAGCAGTCAATGGGAGGGACTAGTTTCAGCAGATACGCAGTATTTT,CASSQWEGLVSADTQYF
TRBJ2-1,TRBD1,TRBV4-3,.,TGCGCCAGCAGCCAAGATCGGGGACAGGGGGACAATGAGCAGTTCTTC,CASSQDRGQGDNEQFF
TRBJ1-5,.,TRBV28,.,TGTGCCAGCAGTTTATTGTACCGGAATCAGCCCCAGCATTTT,CASSLLYRNQPQHF
TRBJ2-5,.,TRBV2,.,TGTGCCAGCACCGGGTTAGAGACCCAGTACTTC,CASTGLETQYF
TRBJ1-2,.,TRBV30,.,TGTGCCTGGAGTGCGGGTTCTAACTATGGCTACACCTTC,CAWSAGSNYGYTF
TRBJ1-1,.,TRBV28,.,TGTGCCAGCAGCCCACCGCCGACAGTTTTTGAAGCTTTCTTT,CASSPPPTVFEAFF
TRBJ1-2,.,TRBV28,.,TGTGCCAGCGGGGCAGGCAGTTGGTACTATGGCTACACCTTC,CASGAGSWYYGYTF